This T cell receptor beta chain was obtained from a study of blood T cell repertoires in COVID-19. In the study's own analysis: Reference gene primer amplification gave nucleated cell count estimates. The repertoire was sequenced with immunoSEQ multiplex PCR; TCRdb's copy has only in-frame clones and lacks some. That table furnishes V, J and clone size, whereas the DNA furnished D and trimming. The table lists a few hundred thousand clones, around 88% of them singletons. The germline V and J ends were trimmed by 2 bases and 5 bases, with 8 bases remaining between them. The CDR3 extends over 13 amino acids. Germline CDR1 reads KGHDR; CDR2 reads SFDVKD.

This TCR was sampled from a woman aged 50 to 60 with acute or convalescent COVID-19. The material sequenced was peripheral blood. The chain is built from TRBV24-1 and TRBJ1-2, with D perhaps matching TRBD1 (6 bases). CDR3 DNA sequence: TGTGCCACCAGTGATTCGGACAGATATGGCTACACCTTC. This codes for CATSDSDRYGYTF.